Below are 19 T cell receptor beta chains sequenced from a single sample in a study of T cells in Graves' hyperthyroidism and ophthalmopathy. Researchers amplified the TCR beta CDR3 regions from RNA transcripts. Using the HTBI primer set, a first-round RT-PCR was run on the TCR CDR3. One entry per CDR3 protein results from TCRdb running MiXCR on the multiplex PCR reads. The table records hundreds of thousands of distinct CDR3 sequences, 20% of them present only once. Sample: blood. The receptors were sampled from a man between 40 and 49 years old with Graves' ophthalmopathy.

This clonotype was seen many times. The chain has TRBV11-1 and TRBJ2-1; D tentatively reads TRBD1 or TRBD2 (5 bases each). Looked up from germline, CDR1 is SGHAT and CDR2 is FQDESV (reference sequence). The CDR3 has 12 amino acids. Trimming took off 5 bases at V and 12 bases at J, with 14 bases between the two ends. CDR3 coding DNA: TGTGCCAGCAGCCCCGAGGGTACAGGGCAGTTCTTC. Its translation is CASSPEGTGQFF. The full variable domain, its missing parts supplied by reference TRBV11-1 and TRBJ2-1, is EAEVAQSPRYKITEKSQAVAFWCDPISGHATLYWYRQILGQGPELLVQFQDESVVDDSQLPKDRFSAERLKGVDSTLKIQPAELGDSAMYLCASSPEGTGQFFGPGTRLTVL.

This clonotype was counted a few times. Here the CDR3 reads CSARDLASGSYEQYF. CDR3 nucleotides: TGCAGTGCTAGAGATCTCGCTAGCGGGTCCTACGAGCAGTACTTC. The V and J genes are TRBV20-1 and TRBJ2-7, with TRBD2 identical over 8 bases. Germline values: CDR1 DFQATT, CDR2 SNEGSKA (reference sequence). The CDR3 is 15 residues long. V was pared by 0 bases and J by 1 base, with 5 bases of the junction left unmatched.

This sequence joins TRBV7-9 and TRBJ2-1; TRBD2 agrees at 8 bases. There are 16 residues in the CDR3. The germline V gene encodes CDR1 SEHNR and CDR2 FQNEAQ (reference sequence). The trim removed 4 bases at V and 6 bases at J, leaving 11 bases unmatched. The CDR3 region has the DNA TGTGCCAGCAGCTCACCCCCGGGACTAGGCCTCAATGAGCAGTTCTTC. This gives the protein CASSSPPGLGLNEQFF.

This clonotype was detected only a few times. The gene calls are TRBV7-6 and TRBJ1-4, with 7 bases aligning to TRBD1. This CDR3 spans 15 amino acids. Unmatched junction bases numbered 3, after V lost 0 bases and J lost 5 bases. The germline gives CDR1 SGHVS, CDR2 FNYEAQ. CDR3 amino acids: CASSLAPRGNEKLFF. The CDR3 bases are TGTGCCAGCAGCTTAGCCCCCAGGGGGAATGAAAAACTGTTTTTT.

This clonotype was recorded many times. V is TRBV29-1 and J is TRBJ2-2; 8 bases fit TRBD2. Looked up from germline, CDR1 is SQVTM and CDR2 is ANQGSEA. V dropped 3 bases and J dropped 5; count of bases not matched to a gene: 5. The CDR3 covers 14 residues. This CDR3 is CSVELAGRTGELFF. The CDR3 DNA follows: TGCAGCGTTGAGTTAGCGGGAAGGACCGGGGAGCTGTTTTTT.

This clonotype was seen only a few times. The chain recombines TRBV4-3 with TRBJ2-7; TRBD1 agrees at 12 bases. V was pared by 1 base and J by 9 bases, with 7 bases of the junction left unmatched. This CDR3 contains 15 residues. Germline V lookup: CDR1 LGHNA, CDR2 YSLEER. CDR3 coding DNA: TGCGCCAGCAGCCAAGGGGGTGGGACAGGGGGCTCGCAGTACTTC. Amino acid sequence: CASSQGGGTGGSQYF.

This clonotype showed up just a few times. The chain recombines TRBV5-6 with TRBJ2-7; 7 bases agree with TRBD2. The CDR3 is made up of 14 amino acids. In germline, CDR1 is SGHDT, CDR2 YYEEEE. The ends lost 0 bases at V and 5 bases at J; junction bases unmatched: 5. CDR3 sequence: CASSLVGTMDEQYF. Written as DNA, the CDR3 is TGTGCCAGCAGCTTGGTAGGGACTATGGACGAGCAGTACTTC.

In this sample, this clonotype turned up a few times. The chain is built from TRBV7-9 and TRBJ1-1, with 8 bases that match TRBD1. Unmatched junction bases numbered 8, after V lost 5 bases and J lost 3 bases. This CDR3 has 15 residues. In germline, CDR1 is SEHNR, CDR2 FQNEAQ (reference sequence). Written as DNA, the CDR3 is TGTGCCAGCAGCCCCCTCAGGGGGCCGGACACTGAAGCTTTCTTT. Residues: CASSPLRGPDTEAFF.

This clonotype was seen repeatedly, ten times or more. This chain joins TRBV28 and TRBJ2-1, with TRBD1 matching 7 bases. The CDR3 runs 14 residues. Germline CDR1 is MDHEN and CDR2 is SYDVKM. Trimming took 2 bases from V and 7 from J; bases not matched to a gene: 5. The CDR3 DNA sequence: TGTGCCAGCAGTTTAGGACAGGCACGGAATGAGCAGTTCTTC. It translates to CASSLGQARNEQFF.

This clonotype was counted ten times or more. The chain links TRBV28 to TRBJ2-5; perhaps TRBD2 as D (6 bases). CDR3 size: 13 residues. Germline loops: CDR1 MDHEN, CDR2 SYDVKM. Trimming cost V 4 bases and J 5 bases, with 11 bases left between them. This CDR3 is CASSSSGGETQYF. The CDR3 DNA reads TGTGCCAGCAGTTCGAGTGGAGGGGAGACCCAGTACTTC.

Only a few counts were recorded for this clonotype. The rearrangement joins TRBV3-1 to TRBJ2-2; possible D gene TRBD1, 6 bases. From germline, CDR1 is LGHDT and CDR2 YNNKEL (reference sequence). Trimming left V 6 bases short and J 4 bases short, with 15 bases between. The CDR3 is 15 amino acids. The CDR3 bases are TGTGCCAGCAGTCCTCTCCAGGGGACCACCGGGGAGCTGTTTTTT. Translation gives CASSPLQGTTGELFF.

This clonotype was detected a few times. J is TRBJ2-7 and V is TRBV7-9; D remains unclear. V was pared by 5 bases and J by 0 bases, with 14 bases between. The CDR3 loop spans 15 amino acids. Germline assignment: CDR1 SEHNR and CDR2 FQNEAQ (reference sequence). DNA for the CDR3: TGTGCCAGCAGCCCTCCCCCCGCCGGCTCCTACGAGCAGTACTTC. Translated: CASSPPPAGSYEQYF.

This clonotype turned up a few times. The gene calls are TRBV29-1 and TRBJ2-7; the D gene is possibly TRBD1 (5 bases). The CDR3 is made up of 11 amino acids. V was clipped by 6 bases and J by 6 bases, with 12 bases between them. Germline V lookup: CDR1 SQVTM, CDR2 ANQGSEA. The chain's CDR3 is CSVAQGGEQYF. The CDR3 DNA follows: TGCAGCGTAGCTCAGGGTGGCGAGCAGTACTTC.

This clonotype was detected many times. The J gene is TRBJ1-1, the V gene TRBV2; 8 bases fit TRBD1. The CDR3 spans 11 residues. In germline, CDR1 is SNHLY, CDR2 FYNNEI. Germline trimming cut 5 bases from V and 10 bases from J; bases unmatched to any gene: 3. CDR3 bases: TGTGCCAGCAGTCCTCAGGGGGCAGCTTTCTTT. Translation gives CASSPQGAAFF.

This clonotype was seen a few times. The V and J genes are TRBV7-3 and TRBJ2-3; D is possibly TRBD2 (7 bases). This CDR3 is 17 amino acids long. With 9 bases removed from V and 0 bases from J, the gap between germline ends came to 22 bases. In germline, CDR1 is SGHTA, CDR2 FQGTGA. CDR3 in amino acids: CARMRGGWDSSTDTQYF. In DNA form, the CDR3 reads TGTGCCAGGATGAGGGGGGGGTGGGACTCTAGCACAGATACGCAGTATTTT.

V gene TRBV20-1 combines with J gene TRBJ2-1, with 7 bases matching TRBD2. CDR1 is DFQATT, CDR2 SNEGSKA, per germline (reference sequence). The CDR3 length is 17 residues. V was pared by 1 base and J by 5 bases, with 14 bases of the junction left unmatched. The CDR3 DNA sequence: TGCAGTGCTAGAGCGGCCTTTGGTAGCGGGTACAACAATGAGCAGTTCTTC. Amino acids: CSARAAFGSGYNNEQFF.

V usage is TRBV13 and J usage is TRBJ2-1; TRBD2 matches at 11 bases. V shed 5 bases, J shed 5 bases, and the junction held 5 bases outside the gene matches. The CDR3 has 15 residues. Germline CDR1 is PRHDT and CDR2 is FYEKMQ (reference sequence). The CDR3 DNA sequence: TGTGCCAGCAGCCCGGGACTAGCGGTTAACAATGAGCAGTTCTTC. Translating it yields CASSPGLAVNNEQFF.

This clonotype came up a few times. The chain links TRBV27 to TRBJ2-1; D uncertain. Germline CDR1 is MNHEY and CDR2 is SMNVEV (reference sequence). CDR3 length: 13 amino acids. Trimming pared 4 bases from V and 10 bases from J, leaving 14 bases between. CDR3 sequence: CASSSSPPLEQFF. The CDR3 nucleotides read TGTGCCAGCAGTTCGAGTCCCCCACTAGAGCAGTTCTTC.

The table lists this clonotype with many counts. The chain uses TRBV11-1 and TRBJ1-2; D perhaps matches TRBD1 (5 bases). The CDR3 covers 15 residues. Trimming shortened V by 5 bases and J by 4 bases, and 17 bases separated the two germline ends. Germline V gene data show CDR1 as SGHAT and CDR2 as FQDESV (reference sequence). CDR3 DNA sequence: TGTGCCAGCAGCCCAGAATCAGGGTACGGCTATGGCTACACCTTC. Encoded protein: CASSPESGYGYGYTF.